Below are 29 T cell receptor beta chains sequenced from a single sample in a study of cytomegalovirus exposure and HLA in healthy donors. 13 Jbeta primers and 60 Vbeta primers were used for the PCR. Libraries were prepared by immunoSEQ multiplex PCR; TCRdb keeps only in-frame clonotypes and omits some of them. The data hold more than 85,000 clones, with about 70% observed a single time. The sample comprised PBMCs. These TCRs come from a woman aged 18-29 years in good health and CMV-seropositive.

The V gene is TRBV28, the J gene TRBJ1-5, with unresolved D. The CDR3 spans 17 residues. The germline V gene encodes CDR1 MDHEN and CDR2 SYDVKM. The V and J ends lost 6 bases and 2 bases respectively, with 20 bases between them. CDR3 amino acids: CASRPLDEGWGNQPQHF. The CDR3 DNA is TGTGCCAGCAGGCCATTGGATGAGGGCTGGGGCAATCAGCCCCAGCATTTT.

This sequence joins TRBV28 and TRBJ1-1; D may be TRBD1 (6 bases). Germline V gene data show CDR1 as MDHEN and CDR2 as SYDVKM. Trimming pared 10 bases from V and 0 bases from J, leaving 15 bases between. The CDR3 sequence is 14 residues long. CDR3 region: CATSRTALNTEAFF. The CDR3 DNA reads as TGTGCCACGTCCCGGACAGCACTGAACACTGAAGCTTTCTTT. Together with reference TRBV28 and TRBJ1-1, the CDR3 gives the full variable domain: DVKVTQSSRYLVKRTGEKVFLECVQDMDHENMFWYRQDPGLGLRLIYFSYDVKMKEKGDIPEGYSVSREKKERFSLILESASTNQTSMYLCATSRTALNTEAFFGQGTRLTVV.

The CDR3 DNA reads as TGTGCCAGCAGAGCGTGGACAGGGGGTGATCAGCCCCAGCATTTT. Translation gives CASRAWTGGDQPQHF. This chain connects TRBV28 to TRBJ1-5; 10 bases are shared with TRBD1. Germline V gene sequence: CDR1 MDHEN, CDR2 SYDVKM. The CDR3 has 15 residues. V lost 6 bases and J lost 5; bases outside the gene matches: 7.

This chain links TRBV27 with TRBJ1-2; D perhaps matches TRBD1 (6 bases). The length of the CDR3 is 14 residues. Per germline, CDR1 MNHEY and CDR2 SMNVEV (reference sequence). Trimming removed 5 bases from V and 5 bases from J, with 15 bases in between. DNA of the CDR3: TGTGCCAGCAGTCCCCCGCGTCAGGGGTATGGCTACACCTTC. Translation gives CASSPPRQGYGYTF.

The genes are TRBV7-9 and TRBJ2-3; no definite D call. The CDR3 is 13 amino acids. Trimming removed 3 bases from V and 4 bases from J, with 8 bases in between. The germline CDR1 and CDR2 sequences are SEHNR and FQNEAQ (reference sequence). The CDR3 nucleotides are TGTGCCAGCAGCTTGAATGAGGCAGATACGCAGTATTTT. Translation gives CASSLNEADTQYF.

This clone has more than one count but fewer than ten. This chain uses TRBV7-2 with TRBJ2-7; 10 nucleotides line up with TRBD2. Germline lookup yields CDR1 SGHTA and CDR2 FQGNSA. V lost 7 bases to trimming and J lost 4 bases; unmatched junction nucleotides: 7. There are 14 residues in the CDR3. This chain's CDR3 is CASTPSGSKYEQYF. Here the CDR3 DNA reads TGTGCCAGCACCCCTAGCGGGAGTAAATACGAGCAGTACTTC.

The gene calls are TRBV7-3 and TRBJ2-3; D might be TRBD2 (6 bases). Trimming removed 3 bases at V and 2 bases at J, with 12 bases between. CDR3 size: 15 residues. Germline loops: CDR1 SGHTA, CDR2 FQGTGA. For the CDR3, the DNA is TGTGCCAGCAGCTTGAGGGGACTGTACACAGATACGCAGTATTTT. The encoded protein is CASSLRGLYTDTQYF.

The V gene is TRBV29-1, the J gene TRBJ2-7, with 9 nucleotides matching TRBD1. Trimming cost V 5 bases and J 5 bases; bases outside gene matches: 10. CDR1 is SQVTM, CDR2 ANQGSEA, per germline. CDR3 size: 14 residues. CDR3 bases: TGCAGCGTTTCGGGGGGACAGGGCGTCGACGAGCAGTACTTC. This encodes CSVSGGQGVDEQYF.

The CDR3 DNA follows: TGTGCCAGCAGCTTTGACAGGGCCAATGAGCAGTTCTTC. Its protein product is CASSFDRANEQFF. V gene TRBV7-3 combines with J gene TRBJ2-1, with 7 positions matching TRBD1. The CDR3 extends over 13 amino acids. V dropped 3 bases and J dropped 6; count of bases not matched to a gene: 2. CDR1 SGHTA and CDR2 FQGTGA come from the germline V gene.

V gene TRBV4-1 combines with J gene TRBJ1-2, with 7 bases aligning to TRBD1. After removal of 3 bases from V and 3 bases from J, the junction contained 10 bases not matched to a gene. The CDR3 extends over 16 amino acids. Per germline, CDR1 MGHRA and CDR2 YSYEKL. CDR3: CASSHSTLDRDYGYTF. In DNA, the CDR3 is TGCGCCAGCAGCCACTCGACCCTAGACAGGGACTATGGCTACACCTTC.

The chain uses TRBV9 and TRBJ2-3; TRBD2 matches at 9 bases. This CDR3 comprises 16 residues. Germline loops: CDR1 SGDLS, CDR2 YYNGEE. V shed 0 bases, J shed 2 bases, and the junction held 4 bases outside the gene matches. CDR3 in amino acids: CASSVVSSGNTDTQYF. The CDR3 DNA sequence: TGTGCCAGCAGCGTAGTGTCTAGCGGGAACACAGATACGCAGTATTTT.

CDR3 coding DNA: TGCGCCAGCAGTCCTAGCGGGACCTCCTACAATGAGCAGTTCTTC. It yields the protein CASSPSGTSYNEQFF. This rearrangement joins TRBV5-1 to TRBJ2-1, with 9 bases lining up with TRBD2. V shed 5 bases and J 0 bases; nucleotides not matched to a gene: 3. The CDR3 totals 15 residues. Germline assignment: CDR1 SGHRS and CDR2 YFSETQ. Variable domain in full (rest from reference TRBV5-1 and TRBJ2-1): KAGVTQTPRYLIKTRGQQVTLSCSPISGHRSVSWYQQTPGQGLQFLFEYFSETQRNKGNFPGRFSGRQFSNSRSEMNVSTLELGDSALYLCASSPSGTSYNEQFFGPGTRLTVL.

The chain is built from TRBV5-1 and TRBJ2-1; no definite D call. The CDR3 contains 12 residues. Germline V gene sequence: CDR1 SGHRS, CDR2 YFSETQ. Trimming pared 5 bases from V and 5 bases from J, leaving 8 bases between. The CDR3 here is CASRVADNEQFF. The CDR3 DNA is TGCGCCAGCAGGGTGGCGGACAATGAGCAGTTCTTC.

The rearrangement uses TRBV6-4 and TRBJ2-7; D gene unclear. CDR1 MRHNA and CDR2 SNTAGT come from the germline V gene. The V gene lost 6 bases and the J gene lost 0 bases, with 12 bases spanning the gap. The CDR3 loop spans 14 amino acids. The CDR3 DNA sequence: TGTGCCAGCAGGGCAACCCAAAGCTCCTACGAGCAGTACTTC. Translation: CASRATQSSYEQYF.

J is TRBJ1-1 and V is TRBV29-1; 10 bases are shared with TRBD1. Per germline, CDR1 SQVTM and CDR2 ANQGSEA. The CDR3 has 13 amino acids. Trimming cost V 7 bases and J 4 bases; bases outside gene matches: 6. The chain's CDR3 is CSAARDRGTEAFF. In nucleotides, the CDR3 is TGCAGCGCCGCCCGGGACAGGGGCACTGAAGCTTTCTTT.

The chain has TRBV9 and TRBJ2-7, with 7 bases lining up with TRBD1. CDR3 size: 15 residues. Germline trimming cut 2 bases from V and 3 bases from J; bases unmatched to any gene: 8. Germline V CDR1 and CDR2: SGDLS, YYNGEE. CDR3 residues: CASSVGATGNYEQYF. CDR3 nucleotides: TGTGCCAGCAGCGTGGGGGCGACAGGGAACTACGAGCAGTACTTC.

This chain uses TRBV30 with TRBJ2-2; 7 bases align to TRBD2. CDR1 GTSNPN and CDR2 SVGIG come from the germline V gene (reference sequence). V lost 2 bases, J lost 1 base, and 13 bases stayed unmatched. The CDR3 sequence is 18 residues long. The chain's CDR3 is CAWSPPGLSYLNTGELFF. The CDR3, as DNA: TGTGCCTGGAGTCCTCCGGGACTATCATATTTGAACACCGGGGAGCTGTTTTTT.

This rearrangement joins TRBV19 to TRBJ1-1, with D possibly TRBD1 on 6 matching bases. Germline V gives CDR1 LNHDA, CDR2 SQIVND (reference sequence). The CDR3 totals 14 residues. CDR3 sequence reads: CGTVGQPLNTEAFF. Written as DNA, the CDR3 is TGTGGCACCGTAGGACAGCCACTGAACACTGAAGCTTTCTTT.

This clone was seen only once. The V gene is TRBV20-1, the J gene TRBJ2-1, with TRBD1 matching over 9 bases. Germline lookup yields CDR1 DFQATT and CDR2 SNEGSKA (reference sequence). CDR3 length equals 11 residues. The J segment lost 12 bases and the V segment lost 5 bases, leaving 5 bases of the junction unmatched. CDR3 bases: TGCAGTGCTCCTACAGGGGGCGGGCAGTTCTTC. Protein product: CSAPTGGGQFF.

This chain joins TRBV5-4 and TRBJ2-7, with TRBD2 as a possible D gene (6 bases). V was pared by 3 bases and J by 2 bases, with 12 bases between. Looked up from germline, CDR1 is SGHNT and CDR2 is YYREEE (reference sequence). CDR3 size: 14 residues. Written as DNA, the CDR3 is TGTGCCAGCAGCTCGGGACTCCTGCCCTACGAGCAGTACTTC. Protein product: CASSSGLLPYEQYF. The variable domain in full, completed from reference TRBV5-4 and TRBJ2-7, reads ETGVTQSPTHLIKTRGQQVTLRCSSQSGHNTVSWYQQALGQGPQFIFQYYREEENGRGNFPPRFSGLQFPNYSSELNVNALELDDSALYLCASSSGLLPYEQYFGPGTRLTVT.

This clone has more than one count but fewer than ten. The chain couples TRBV28 to TRBJ2-7; D is possibly TRBD2 (6 bases). The CDR3 extends over 12 amino acids. Trimming removed 8 bases at V and 4 bases at J, with 12 bases between. Germline CDR1 is MDHEN and CDR2 is SYDVKM. This chain's CDR3 is CASGGTEYEQYF. Here the CDR3 DNA reads TGTGCCAGCGGCGGGACTGAGTACGAGCAGTACTTC.

The J gene is TRBJ2-7, the V gene TRBV19; 13 nucleotides line up with TRBD2. Germline lookup yields CDR1 LNHDA and CDR2 SQIVND (reference sequence). V dropped 9 bases and J dropped 3; count of bases not matched to a gene: 2. There are 13 residues in the CDR3. CDR3 in amino acids: CASRTSGSYEQYF. CDR3 in DNA: TGTGCCAGCCGGACTAGCGGGAGCTACGAGCAGTACTTC.

V and J are TRBV7-9 and TRBJ1-1; 8 bases are a match to TRBD1. V was clipped by 4 bases and J by 2 bases; unmatched bases: 3. Germline V gives CDR1 SEHNR, CDR2 FQNEAQ (reference sequence). This CDR3 spans 14 amino acids. In DNA, the CDR3 is TGTGCCAGCAGCTCAGGGACAGGCAACACTGAAGCTTTCTTT. Its translation is CASSSGTGNTEAFF. Full variable domain (rest looked up from reference TRBV7-9 and TRBJ1-1): DTGVSQNPRHKITKRGQNVTFRCDPISEHNRLYWYRQTLGQGPEFLTYFQNEAQLEKSRLLSDRFSAERPKGSFSTLEIQRTEQGDSAMYLCASSSGTGNTEAFFGQGTRLTVV.

This chain links TRBV28 with TRBJ2-7; 8 bases fit TRBD1. This CDR3 has 15 amino acids. With 6 bases clipped from V and 3 bases from J, the junction kept 10 bases outside the gene matches. The germline V gene has CDR1 MDHEN and CDR2 SYDVKM. This chain's CDR3 is CASRPPGTGDYEQYF. In nucleotides, the CDR3 is TGTGCCAGCAGGCCACCCGGGACAGGTGACTACGAGCAGTACTTC.

V is TRBV7-2 and J is TRBJ2-7; weak D call: TRBD1 (5 bases). Germline CDR1 SGHTA, CDR2 FQGNSA. The CDR3 totals 14 residues. Trimming shortened V by 2 bases and J by 2 bases, and 10 bases separated the two germline ends. CDR3 in DNA: TGTGCCAGCAGCTTAAAGGCAGGGCCCTACGAGCAGTACTTC. As protein: CASSLKAGPYEQYF.

V gene TRBV7-6 combines with J gene TRBJ2-3; 10 nucleotides agree with TRBD2. The CDR3 has 17 amino acids. Germline-derived CDR1 and CDR2 are SGHVS and FNYEAQ. Unmatched junction bases numbered 10, after V lost 2 bases and J lost 5 bases. The CDR3 protein is CASSLTRTSGGRDTQYF. As DNA, the CDR3 is TGTGCCAGCAGCTTAACCCGGACTAGCGGAGGACGAGATACGCAGTATTTT.

The chain links TRBV21-1 to TRBJ2-1; the table assigns TRBD2, which was not confirmed against the DNA. TRBV21-1 is given as a pseudogene. The CDR3 loop spans 12 amino acids. CDR3 coding DNA: TGTGCCAGCAGCTCCCCAGGGAGGGAGCAGTTCTTC. As protein: CASSSPGREQFF.

The rearrangement links TRBV27 to TRBJ2-7, with TRBD1 matching over 8 bases. CDR3 length: 13 amino acids. Germline-derived CDR1 and CDR2 are MNHEY and SMNVEV (reference sequence). The trim removed 3 bases at V and 7 bases at J, leaving 5 bases unmatched. The CDR3 DNA is TGTGCCAGCAGTTTGGGCAGGGGGCGGGAGCAGTACTTC. Protein product: CASSLGRGREQYF.

The V and J genes are TRBV5-1 and TRBJ1-1, with D unclear. V was pared by 5 bases and J by 5 bases, with 16 bases between. Germline values: CDR1 SGHRS, CDR2 YFSETQ. The CDR3 has 14 residues. The CDR3 protein is CASSGSGVSTEAFF. As DNA, the CDR3 is TGCGCCAGCAGTGGGAGCGGCGTTAGTACTGAAGCTTTCTTT.